This is a list of T cell receptor beta chains from one sample in a study of identical twins. Each CDR3 protein gets one entry after TCRdb re-called the 5' RACE reads with MiXCR. The sample holds some 1,700,000 distinct CDR3 sequences, less than 35% seen once. Material for sequencing was cord blood. The receptors stem from a newborn girl in good health. Both conserved end residues are part of each CDR3. D genes are given only for firm matches. For some rows the clone size is stated as once, few or many, or as a class when expanded; others skip it.

size	D	J	V	CDR3	DNA
few	-	TRBJ2-7	TRBV7-2	CASSLGLDYDYEQYF	TGTGCCAGCAGCTTAGGCCTGGACTACGACTACGAGCAGTACTTC
few	TRBD2	TRBJ2-1	TRBV20-1	CSTAGLAGWISYNEQFF	TGCAGTACTGCGGGACTAGCGGGATGGATCTCCTACAATGAGCAGTTCTTC
-	TRBD1	TRBJ1-5	TRBV20-1	CSAKQGEGSNQPQHF	TGCAGTGCCAAACAGGGGGAAGGAAGCAATCAGCCCCAGCATTTT
few	-	TRBJ1-1	TRBV12-3/TRBV12-4	CASRGVGDPTEAFF	TGTGCCAGCCGCGGGGTTGGGGACCCCACTGAAGCTTTCTTT
-	TRBD2	TRBJ2-1	TRBV27	CASSPRTSSSYNEQFF	TGTGCCAGCAGTCCCCGGACTAGCAGCTCCTACAATGAGCAGTTCTTC
-	-	TRBJ1-3	TRBV5-1	CASSAGGLLGNTIYF	TGCGCCAGCTCCGCCGGGGGGCTCTTAGGAAACACCATATATTTT
-	-	TRBJ2-1	TRBV28	CASSLGGAGEDGFF	TGTGCCAGCAGTCTAGGGGGTGCGGGAGAGGATGGGTTCTTC
-	-	TRBJ1-2	TRBV27	CASSTAISYGYTF	TGTGCCAGCAGTACCGCGATTAGTTATGGCTACACCTTC
-	TRBD1	TRBJ1-5	TRBV7-9	CASSPRTSSGTANQPQHF	TGTGCCAGCAGCCCACGGACCTCTAGCGGGACAGCAAATCAGCCCCAGCATTTT
many	TRBD2	TRBJ2-7	TRBV12-3/TRBV12-4	CASSRTSGLYEQYF	TGTGCCAGCAGTCGGACTAGCGGGCTCTACGAGCAGTACTTC
-	TRBD2	TRBJ2-5	TRBV20-1	CSVSPSTSREETQYF	TGCAGTGTTAGTCCCTCGACTAGCAGGGAGGAGACCCAGTACTTC
-	-	TRBJ2-1	TRBV12-3/TRBV12-4	CASNGGYYNEQFF	TGTGCCAGCAATGGCGGATACTACAATGAGCAGTTCTTC
few	TRBD1	TRBJ2-1	TRBV20-1	CSAHRGNEQFF	TGCAGTGCGCACAGGGGCAATGAGCAGTTCTTC
-	TRBD1	TRBJ1-2	TRBV6-5	CASRLRTGSSYTF	TGTGCCAGCAGACTTAGGACAGGGAGTAGCTACACCTTC
-	TRBD2	TRBJ2-3	TRBV24-1	CATSDRLAGGWDTQYF	TGTGCCACCAGTGACCGACTAGCGGGAGGGTGGGATACGCAGTATTTT
few	TRBD1	TRBJ1-4	TRBV27	CASSEGGQVFRNEKLFF	TGTGCCAGCAGCGAGGGGGGACAGGTCTTCCGCAATGAAAAACTGTTTTTT
-	-	TRBJ1-5	TRBV4-1	CASSQEGGANNQPQHF	TGCGCCAGCAGCCAAGAAGGGGGGGCCAACAATCAGCCCCAGCATTTT
-	TRBD1	TRBJ1-5	TRBV5-1	CASSLVTGGNQPQHF	TGCGCCAGCAGCTTGGTGACAGGGGGCAATCAGCCCCAGCATTTT
-	-	TRBJ1-2	TRBV6-1	CASSEESSRGYTF	TGTGCCAGCAGTGAAGAGTCGTCGCGTGGCTACACCTTC
-	-	TRBJ1-2	TRBV7-9	CASTRGGGDYGYTF	TGTGCCAGCACCAGGGGAGGGGGTGACTATGGCTACACCTTC
-	-	TRBJ2-3	TRBV14	CASSQGREYWGDTQYF	TGTGCCAGCAGCCAAGGGAGGGAGTACTGGGGAGATACGCAGTATTTT
few	TRBD1	TRBJ1-6	TRBV27	CASSLEGQGAYSPLHF	TGTGCCAGCAGTTTAGAAGGACAGGGGGCCTATTCACCCCTCCACTTT
-	-	TRBJ2-7	TRBV20-1	CSSNPTGHEQYF	TGCAGTTCTAACCCTACAGGGCACGAGCAGTACTTC
-	-	TRBJ1-5	TRBV6-1	CASSEMGANQPQHF	TGTGCCAGCAGTGAAATGGGGGCCAATCAGCCCCAGCATTTT
-	TRBD2	TRBJ2-7	TRBV9	CASSVGLAGEGEQYF	TGTGCCAGCAGCGTAGGGCTAGCGGGGGAGGGCGAGCAGTACTTC
-	-	TRBJ1-1	TRBV20-1	CSARDLRATEAFF	TGCAGTGCTAGAGATCTTCGGGCCACTGAAGCTTTCTTT
few	-	TRBJ2-4	TRBV28	CASSSVASPGHSAKNIQYF	TGTGCCAGCAGTTCCGTAGCCTCTCCGGGGCATTCAGCCAAAAACATTCAGTACTTC
-	TRBD1	TRBJ1-2	TRBV12-3/TRBV12-4	CASSLDSGGCGDYTF	TGTGCCAGCAGTTTGGACTCAGGGGGCTGCGGTGACTACACCTTC
-	-	TRBJ2-4	TRBV28	CASSLRGVWNIQYF	TGTGCCAGCAGTTTAAGAGGTGTGTGGAACATTCAGTACTTC
many	TRBD1	TRBJ1-2	TRBV4-1	CASSQDPGGYGYTF	TGCGCCAGCAGCCAAGATCCAGGGGGCTATGGCTACACCTTC
-	-	TRBJ2-7	TRBV3-1	CASSQAALSSTEQYF	TGTGCCAGCAGCCAAGCGGCCCTCTCCTCCACCGAGCAGTACTTC
-	TRBD2	TRBJ2-3	TRBV4-2	CASSPSPVGTSRDTQYF	TGTGCCAGCAGCCCGAGCCCAGTCGGGACTAGCAGGGATACGCAGTATTTT
-	-	TRBJ2-5	TRBV10-1	CASSGVARFDQETQYF	TGCGCCAGCAGTGGAGTAGCGAGATTCGACCAAGAGACCCAGTACTTC
many	-	TRBJ2-1	TRBV28	CASRDVGYNEQFF	TGTGCCAGCAGGGACGTGGGGTACAATGAGCAGTTCTTC
few	-	TRBJ1-5	TRBV20-1	CSARDVTVGGRGQPQHF	TGCAGTGCTAGAGATGTAACAGTTGGGGGTAGGGGTCAGCCCCAGCATTTT
-	TRBD1	TRBJ2-1	TRBV12-3/TRBV12-4	CASSYRTGWVYNEQFF	TGTGCCAGCAGTTACCGGACAGGGTGGGTTTACAATGAGCAGTTCTTC
-	-	TRBJ2-3	TRBV20-1	CSADIRTLDTQYF	TGCAGTGCCGATATTCGCACCCTAGATACGCAGTATTTT
few	-	TRBJ1-5	TRBV24-1	CATSDLRQNQPQHF	TGTGCCACCAGTGATCTCCGACAGAATCAGCCCCAGCATTTT
-	-	TRBJ2-1	TRBV14	CASSQERVVRTDEQFF	TGTGCCAGCAGCCAAGAGAGAGTAGTAAGAACAGATGAGCAGTTCTTC
-	TRBD2	TRBJ2-1	TRBV2	CASRAPGGSKNEQFF	TGTGCCAGCAGGGCCCCGGGAGGGTCGAAGAATGAGCAGTTCTTC
few	-	TRBJ1-2	TRBV28	CASSLGSSFGYTF	TGTGCCAGCAGTTTGGGCAGCTCGTTTGGCTACACCTTC
-	-	TRBJ2-1	TRBV20-1	CSARGLVGIAAYNEQFF	TGCAGTGCTAGGGGTTTAGTTGGTATAGCCGCCTACAATGAGCAGTTCTTC
few	-	TRBJ2-3	TRBV18	CASSQPGHSTDTQYF	TGTGCCAGCTCACAGCCGGGACACAGCACAGATACGCAGTATTTT
few	-	TRBJ1-1	TRBV10-3	CAITRDTEAFF	TGTGCCATCACCAGGGACACTGAAGCTTTCTTT
-	-	TRBJ1-2	TRBV28	CASSTTRGQENGYTF	TGTGCCAGCAGTACCACTAGGGGACAAGAGAATGGCTACACCTTC
many	-	TRBJ2-1	TRBV9	CASSVAHEQFF	TGTGCCAGCAGCGTCGCTCATGAGCAGTTCTTC
-	-	TRBJ1-2	TRBV20-1	CSAQRGSNYGYTF	TGCAGTGCGCAGAGGGGATCCAACTATGGCTACACCTTC
-	TRBD1	TRBJ2-5	TRBV19	CASSTYGQGGETQYF	TGTGCCAGTAGTACATATGGACAGGGAGGAGAGACCCAGTACTTC
-	-	TRBJ1-1	TRBV12-3/TRBV12-4	CASSLRRGWFAFF	TGTGCCAGCAGTTTAAGACGGGGGTGGTTCGCTTTCTTT
few	-	TRBJ2-5	TRBV18	CASSPQGGPNEQYF	TGTGCCAGCTCACCCCAGGGCGGCCCAAATGAGCAGTACTTC
few	-	TRBJ2-7	TRBV12-3/TRBV12-4	CASSFGRAIGEQYF	TGTGCCAGCAGTTTTGGCAGGGCAATCGGCGAGCAGTACTTC
-	TRBD1	TRBJ1-1	TRBV28	CASSPTGTGYLNTEAFF	TGTGCCAGCAGTCCAACCGGGACAGGCTATCTGAACACTGAAGCTTTCTTT